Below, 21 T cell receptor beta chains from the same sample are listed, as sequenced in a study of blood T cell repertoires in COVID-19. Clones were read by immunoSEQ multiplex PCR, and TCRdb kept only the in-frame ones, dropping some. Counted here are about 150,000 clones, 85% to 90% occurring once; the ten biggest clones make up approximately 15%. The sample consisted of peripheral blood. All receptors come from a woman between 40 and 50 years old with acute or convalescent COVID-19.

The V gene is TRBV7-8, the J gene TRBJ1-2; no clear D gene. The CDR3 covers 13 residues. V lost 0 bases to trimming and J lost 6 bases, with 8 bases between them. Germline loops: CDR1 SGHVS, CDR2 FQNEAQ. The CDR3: CASSLAGRDGYTF. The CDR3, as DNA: TGTGCCAGCAGCTTAGCAGGGAGGGATGGCTACACCTTC.

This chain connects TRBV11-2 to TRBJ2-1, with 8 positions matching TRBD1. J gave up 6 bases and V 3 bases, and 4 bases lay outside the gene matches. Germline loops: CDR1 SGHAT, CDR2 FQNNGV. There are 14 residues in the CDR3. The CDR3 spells CASSFFDRGNEQFF. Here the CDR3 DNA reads TGTGCCAGCAGCTTTTTCGACAGGGGCAATGAGCAGTTCTTC. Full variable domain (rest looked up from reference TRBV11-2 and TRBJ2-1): EAGVAQSPRYKIIEKRQSVAFWCNPISGHATLYWYQQILGQGPKLLIQFQNNGVVDDSQLPKDRFSAERLKGVDSTLKIQPAKLEDSAVYLCASSFFDRGNEQFFGPGTRLTVL.

CDR3 nucleotide sequence: TGTGCCAGCAGCTTAGCGCCCGGGATGTACTATGGCTACACCTTC. Amino acid sequence: CASSLAPGMYYGYTF. This chain uses TRBV7-9 with TRBJ1-2, with no clear D. The V and J ends lost 0 bases and 3 bases respectively, with 11 bases between them. Germline CDR1 SEHNR, CDR2 FQNEAQ (reference sequence). The CDR3 runs 15 residues.

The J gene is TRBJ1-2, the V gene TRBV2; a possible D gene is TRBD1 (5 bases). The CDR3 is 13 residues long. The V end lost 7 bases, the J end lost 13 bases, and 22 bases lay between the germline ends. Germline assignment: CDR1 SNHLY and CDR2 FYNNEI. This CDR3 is CASKITWRGPSTF. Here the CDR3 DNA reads TGTGCCAGCAAGATCACCTGGAGGGGCCCCTCCACCTTC.

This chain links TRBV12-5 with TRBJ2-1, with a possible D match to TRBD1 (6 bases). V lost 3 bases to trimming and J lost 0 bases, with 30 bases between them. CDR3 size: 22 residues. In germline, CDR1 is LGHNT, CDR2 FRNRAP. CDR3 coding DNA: TGTGCTAGTGGTTTCTCTTGGATCCTCCGGGACACCAGTTCGAGCTCCTACAATGAGCAGTTCTTC. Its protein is CASGFSWILRDTSSSSYNEQFF.

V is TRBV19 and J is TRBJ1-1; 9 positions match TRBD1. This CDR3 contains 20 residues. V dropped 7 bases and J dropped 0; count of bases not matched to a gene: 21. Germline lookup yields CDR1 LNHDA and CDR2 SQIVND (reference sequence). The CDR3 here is CASTPPAIGQGTKMNTEAFF. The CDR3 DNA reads TGTGCCAGTACCCCCCCCGCGATCGGACAGGGGACTAAAATGAACACTGAAGCTTTCTTT.

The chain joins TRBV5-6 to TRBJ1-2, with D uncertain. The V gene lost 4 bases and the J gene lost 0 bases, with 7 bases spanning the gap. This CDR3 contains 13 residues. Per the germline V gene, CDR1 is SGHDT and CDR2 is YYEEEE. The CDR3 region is CASSEIANYGYTF. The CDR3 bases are TGTGCCAGCAGCGAAATAGCTAACTATGGCTACACCTTC.

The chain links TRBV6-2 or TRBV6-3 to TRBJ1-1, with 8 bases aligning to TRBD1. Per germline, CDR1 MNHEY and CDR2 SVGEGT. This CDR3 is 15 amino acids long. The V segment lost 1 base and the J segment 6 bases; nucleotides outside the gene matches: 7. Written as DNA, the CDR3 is TGTGCCAGCAGTTACTGGCGTGACAGGGGATCTGAAGCTTTCTTT. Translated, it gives CASSYWRDRGSEAFF.

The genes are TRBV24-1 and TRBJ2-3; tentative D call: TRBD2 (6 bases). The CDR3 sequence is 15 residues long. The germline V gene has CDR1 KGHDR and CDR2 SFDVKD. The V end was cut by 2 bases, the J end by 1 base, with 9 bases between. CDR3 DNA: TGTGCCACCAGTGATTCAGGCGGGGGCACAGATACGCAGTATTTT. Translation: CATSDSGGGTDTQYF.

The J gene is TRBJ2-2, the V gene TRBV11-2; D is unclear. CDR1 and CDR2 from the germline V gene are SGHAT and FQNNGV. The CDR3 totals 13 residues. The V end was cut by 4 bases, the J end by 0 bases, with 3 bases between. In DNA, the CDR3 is TGTGCCAGCAGCTCCACGAACACCGGGGAGCTGTTTTTT. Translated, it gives CASSSTNTGELFF.

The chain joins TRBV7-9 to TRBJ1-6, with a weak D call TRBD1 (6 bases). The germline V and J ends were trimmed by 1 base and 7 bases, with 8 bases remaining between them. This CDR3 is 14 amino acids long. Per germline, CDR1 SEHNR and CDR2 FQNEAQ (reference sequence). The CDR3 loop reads CASSLGTENSPLHF. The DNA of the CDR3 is TGTGCCAGCAGCTTAGGGACAGAAAATTCACCCCTCCACTTT.

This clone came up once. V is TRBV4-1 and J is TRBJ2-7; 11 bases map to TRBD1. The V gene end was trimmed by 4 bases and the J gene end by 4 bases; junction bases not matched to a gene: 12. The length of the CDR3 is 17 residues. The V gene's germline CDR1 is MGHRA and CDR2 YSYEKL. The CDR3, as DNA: TGCGCCAGCAGCCGTTCTCTAGCCGGGACAGGGGGTTACGAGCAGTACTTC. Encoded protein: CASSRSLAGTGGYEQYF.

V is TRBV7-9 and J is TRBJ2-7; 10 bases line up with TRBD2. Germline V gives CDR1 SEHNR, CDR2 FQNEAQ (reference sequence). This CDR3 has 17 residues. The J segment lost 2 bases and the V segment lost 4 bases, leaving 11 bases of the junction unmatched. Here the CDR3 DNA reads TGTGCCAGCAGCTCCGGGCGTGGAAGCGGGAGGGCCTACGAGCAGTACTTC. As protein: CASSSGRGSGRAYEQYF.

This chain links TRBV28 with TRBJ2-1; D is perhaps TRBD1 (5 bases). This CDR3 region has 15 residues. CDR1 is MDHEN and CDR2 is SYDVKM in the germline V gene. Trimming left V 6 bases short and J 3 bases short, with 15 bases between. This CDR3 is CASSPYDSYYNEQFF. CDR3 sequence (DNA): TGTGCCAGCAGCCCCTATGACAGCTACTACAATGAGCAGTTCTTC.

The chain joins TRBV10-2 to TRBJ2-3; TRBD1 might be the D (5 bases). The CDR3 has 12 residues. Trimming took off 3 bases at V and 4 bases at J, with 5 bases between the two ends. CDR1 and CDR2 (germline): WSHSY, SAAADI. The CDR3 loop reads CASSDRADTQYF. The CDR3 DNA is TGCGCCAGCAGTGACAGGGCAGATACGCAGTATTTT.

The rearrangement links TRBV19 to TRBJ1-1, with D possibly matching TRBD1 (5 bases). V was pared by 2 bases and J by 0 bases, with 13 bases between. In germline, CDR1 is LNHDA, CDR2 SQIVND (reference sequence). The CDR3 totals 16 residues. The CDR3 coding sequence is TGTGCCAGTAGTATACGAACGGGGGGAATGAACACTGAAGCTTTCTTT. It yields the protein CASSIRTGGMNTEAFF.

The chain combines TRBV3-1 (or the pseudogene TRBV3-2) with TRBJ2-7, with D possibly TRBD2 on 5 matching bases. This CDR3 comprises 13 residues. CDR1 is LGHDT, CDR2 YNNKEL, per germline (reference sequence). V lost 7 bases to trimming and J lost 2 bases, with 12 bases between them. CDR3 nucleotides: TGTGCCAGCAAACCCCCCGGGGCCTACGAGCAGTACTTC. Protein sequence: CASKPPGAYEQYF.

CDR3 DNA: TGTGCCAGCTTGAAACACACGGGTTTCACGGGAAACACCATATATTTT. Its protein is CASLKHTGFTGNTIYF. This rearrangement joins TRBV2 to TRBJ1-3; no clear D gene. The V end lost 8 bases, the J end lost 4 bases, and 21 bases lay between the germline ends. Germline lookup yields CDR1 SNHLY and CDR2 FYNNEI. CDR3 size: 16 residues. Full variable domain (missing parts from reference TRBV2 and TRBJ1-3): EPEVTQTPSHQVTQMGQEVILRCVPISNHLYFYWYRQILGQKVEFLVSFYNNEISEKSEIFDDQFSVERPDGSNFTLKIRSTKLEDSAMYFCASLKHTGFTGNTIYFGEGSWLTVV.

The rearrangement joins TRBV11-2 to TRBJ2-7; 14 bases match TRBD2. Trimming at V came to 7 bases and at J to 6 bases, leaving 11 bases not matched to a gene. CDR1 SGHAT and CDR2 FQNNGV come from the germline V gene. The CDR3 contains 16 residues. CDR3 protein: CASIIPGLAGVSEQYF. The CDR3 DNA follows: TGTGCCAGCATCATACCGGGACTAGCGGGAGTGTCCGAGCAGTACTTC.

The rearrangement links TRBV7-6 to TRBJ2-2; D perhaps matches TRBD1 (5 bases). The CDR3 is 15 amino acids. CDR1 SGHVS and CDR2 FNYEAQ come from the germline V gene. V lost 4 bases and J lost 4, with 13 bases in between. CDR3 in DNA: TGTGCCAGCAGCTCCAGGGTTCAGTTCACCGGGGAGCTGTTTTTT. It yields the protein CASSSRVQFTGELFF.

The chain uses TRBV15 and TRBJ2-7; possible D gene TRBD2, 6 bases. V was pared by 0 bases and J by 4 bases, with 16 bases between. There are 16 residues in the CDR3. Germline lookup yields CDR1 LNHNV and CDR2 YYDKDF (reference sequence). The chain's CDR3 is CATSRDPIGSGYEQYF. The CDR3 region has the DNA TGTGCCACCAGCAGAGACCCTATCGGGAGCGGGTACGAGCAGTACTTC.